This T cell receptor beta chain originates from a study of regulatory T cells in long-lasting Graves disease. As for the study in general: Those Graves' patients who were newly diagnosed had been on antithyroid drugs under 3 months.

As for time point: newly diagnosed GD, antithyroid drugs for less than 3 months. From RNA extracted from PBMCs, the TCR library was made. This clonotype was seen once. With a much larger clone just one base away, this may be a read error. Sequencing libraries for TCR beta were prepared with iRepertoire HTBI primers and Arm-PCR of CDR3 regions. TCRdb recomputed calls from the multiplex PCR reads with MiXCR, one row per CDR3 protein. The table has hundreds of thousands of distinct CDR3 sequences, around 15% seen once. Germline loops: CDR1 DFQATT, CDR2 SNEGSKA (reference sequence). This CDR3 contains 13 residues. V was pared by 3 bases and J by 9 bases, with 9 bases of the junction left unmatched. These data were likewise used in another study, on T cells in Graves' hyperthyroidism and ophthalmopathy. Turning to that study: Each patient was aged 18 to 65 and had newly diagnosed hyperthyroidism of under 2 months' duration. The study used the HTBI primer set for a first-round RT-PCR of the TCR CDR3. Most expanded thyroid clonotypes above 0.001 recurred in blood.

The sequencing here drew on peripheral blood mononuclear cells (PBMCs), taken at new diagnosis, from a patient treated with antithyroid drugs. V gene TRBV20-1 combines with J gene TRBJ1-2; TRBD1 matches 8 bases. The receptor's source is a woman younger than 45 with Graves disease. The CDR3 region is CSASWRTGSRYTF. Here the CDR3 DNA reads TGCAGTGCTAGTTGGCGGACAGGGTCTCGCTACACCTTC.